This entry lists 20 T cell receptor beta chains sequenced from one sample in a study of T cell repertoires in cytomegalovirus infection. MiXCR, run by TCRdb on the reads, gives a single entry per CDR3 protein. The sample holds some 920,000 distinct CDR3 sequences; 30% to 40% are singletons and the top ten take around 15%. Their recognized antigens are unknown. The sequenced sample was cultured CD8+ T cells from PBMCs, obtained from culture after CMV antigen stimulation. These receptors were taken from a human donor in good health (CMV status not recorded). Some clones in this sample may be carry-over from other donors' samples.

This clonotype came up many times. The chain uses TRBV4-1 and TRBJ1-4; D not resolved. Looked up from germline, CDR1 is MGHRA and CDR2 is YSYEKL. The CDR3 covers 17 residues. V was cut by 0 bases and J by 2 bases, with 13 bases left in between. The CDR3 region has the DNA TGCGCCAGCAGCCAAGATCTCTTGGTGCCTACTAATGAAAAACTGTTTTTT. Translating gives CASSQDLLVPTNEKLFF.

This clonotype was counted between two and nine times. V and J are TRBV9 and TRBJ1-2; no firm D call. The CDR3 runs to 18 residues. V was clipped by 0 bases and J by 3 bases, with 21 bases between them. CDR1 SGDLS and CDR2 YYNGEE come from the germline V gene. CDR3 in DNA: TGTGCCAGCAGCGTAGAGTTGCGTTTAAGCCTTCTCGACTATGGCTACACCTTC. Its translation: CASSVELRLSLLDYGYTF.

In the case of this clonotype: The germline gene is not matched at one end of the junction; a read error may be the cause. The J gene is TRBJ2-5, the V gene TRBV13; 8 positions match TRBD1. CDR1 is PRHDT and CDR2 is FYEKMQ in the germline V gene (reference sequence). CDR3 length equals 14 residues. The CDR3 sequence is CANSLGQGSETQYF. The CDR3 DNA sequence: TGTGCCAACAGCCTCGGACAGGGATCAGAGACCCAGTACTTC.

The sample holds a few counts of this clonotype. This chain uses TRBV2 with TRBJ1-2; D is possibly TRBD1 (5 bases). Trimming removed 9 bases at V and 1 base at J, with 18 bases between. The CDR3 extends over 15 amino acids. Germline values: CDR1 SNHLY, CDR2 FYNNEI. CDR3 DNA sequence: TGTGCCAGGGGGGTTGAGGGCGAGTTTAACTATGGCTACACCTTC. It is translated as CARGVEGEFNYGYTF.

This clonotype has only a few counts. The rearrangement links TRBV29-1 to TRBJ1-2; D perhaps matches TRBD1 (5 bases). Trimming cost V 4 bases and J 6 bases, with 12 bases left between them. Per the germline V gene, CDR1 is SQVTM and CDR2 is ANQGSEA. CDR3 length equals 12 residues. The CDR3, as DNA: TGCAGCGTTGGTAGAGTAGGGGATGGCTACACCTTC. Translating gives CSVGRVGDGYTF.

The sample holds a few counts of this clonotype. The rearrangement links TRBV6-1 to TRBJ1-4, with a possible D match to TRBD1 (5 bases). With 1 base removed from V and 6 bases from J, the gap between germline ends came to 9 bases. CDR1 is MNHNS, CDR2 SASEGT, per germline. The CDR3 length is 14 residues. CDR3 sequence (DNA): TGTGCCAGCAGTGAAGGCGTGGGGGATGAAAAACTGTTTTTT. Translated: CASSEGVGDEKLFF.

This clonotype showed up just a few times. J is TRBJ1-6 and V is TRBV7-9, with 7 bases that match TRBD1. Germline lookup yields CDR1 SEHNR and CDR2 FQNEAQ (reference sequence). With V trimmed by 4 bases and J by 7 bases, 7 bases remained unmatched. This CDR3 contains 15 residues. The CDR3 loop reads CASSSSGQINSPLHF. The DNA of the CDR3 is TGTGCCAGCAGCTCGTCGGGACAGATCAATTCACCCCTCCACTTT.

The rearrangement joins TRBV19 to TRBJ1-1, with 7 bases lining up with TRBD1. V trimming: 5 bases; J trimming: 1 base; junction bases outside the gene matches: 25. The CDR3 sequence is 21 residues long. Germline loops: CDR1 LNHDA, CDR2 SQIVND (reference sequence). The CDR3 sequence: CASSFNTADRVLRTSNTEAFF. The CDR3 coding sequence is TGTGCCAGTAGTTTCAACACTGCTGACAGGGTTCTCCGTACCTCGAACACTGAAGCTTTCTTT.

This chain joins TRBV7-9 and TRBJ2-6; 7 bases match TRBD2. The CDR3 runs to 15 residues. CDR1 and CDR2 (germline): SEHNR, FQNEAQ (reference sequence). Trimming took 3 bases from V and 2 from J; bases not matched to a gene: 1. CDR3 sequence: CASSFREAGANVLTF. CDR3 bases: TGTGCCAGCAGCTTTCGGGAGGCTGGGGCCAACGTCCTGACTTTC.

This clonotype was observed many times. The chain uses TRBV12-3 or TRBV12-4 and TRBJ1-6; unclear D gene. Trimming shortened V by 5 bases and J by 4 bases, and 9 bases separated the two germline ends. The length of the CDR3 is 14 residues. The CDR3 loop reads CASSPLAYNSPLHF. For the CDR3, the DNA is TGTGCCAGCAGTCCCCTGGCTTATAATTCACCCCTCCACTTT.

The genes are TRBV15 and TRBJ2-1; D may be TRBD1 (6 bases). Germline CDR1 and CDR2: LNHNV and YYDKDF (reference sequence). CDR3 length: 12 residues. The ends were cut back, 5 bases at V and 10 bases at J, with 12 bases in the middle. As DNA, the CDR3 is TGTGCCACCAGCCTTGACAGGCGGGAGCAGTTCTTC. This encodes CATSLDRREQFF.

This clonotype has a count of ten or more. The chain uses TRBV7-2 and TRBJ2-3; 8 nucleotides line up with TRBD1. This CDR3 has 16 residues. V lost 1 base to trimming and J lost 3 bases; unmatched junction nucleotides: 6. From germline, CDR1 is SGHTA and CDR2 FQGNSA. CDR3 DNA sequence: TGTGCCAGCAGCTTAGTAGACAGGGGAAATACAGATACGCAGTATTTT. Amino acids: CASSLVDRGNTDTQYF.

This clonotype was seen repeatedly, ten times or more. The V gene is TRBV7-8, the J gene TRBJ1-4; no reliable D call. V lost 2 bases and J 5 bases, leaving 6 bases between the germline ends. This CDR3 is built from 13 residues. Germline CDR1 SGHVS, CDR2 FQNEAQ. CDR3 nucleotides: TGTGCCAGCAGCTTATCCCCAAATGAAAAACTGTTTTTT. Residues: CASSLSPNEKLFF.

This clonotype was counted ten times or more. The chain uses TRBV7-6 and TRBJ2-7; no definite D call. The CDR3 totals 13 residues. Germline-derived CDR1 and CDR2 are SGHVS and FNYEAQ. V lost 5 bases and J lost 0, with 8 bases in between. CDR3 amino acids: CASSPGPSYEQYV. As DNA, the CDR3 is TGTGCCAGCAGCCCAGGACCCTCCTACGAGCAGTACGTC.

The chain carries TRBV27 and TRBJ1-1; D gene uncertain. Deletions cut 10 bases from V and 5 bases from J, with 23 bases between. Germline V gives CDR1 MNHEY, CDR2 SMNVEV (reference sequence). The CDR3 is 15 residues long. CDR3 DNA: TGTGCCACCCTCAGCCAGCCGGGAATGGGGACTGAAGCTTTCTTT. Translation gives CATLSQPGMGTEAFF.

The CDR3 spells CASRGGTPSIQYF. CDR3 coding DNA: TGTGCCAGCAGGGGCGGGACACCTTCCATTCAGTACTTC. The chain carries TRBV25-1 and TRBJ2-4; D may be TRBD1 or TRBD2 (6 bases each). V was clipped by 6 bases and J by 9 bases, with 15 bases between them. CDR3 size: 13 residues. CDR1 MGHDK and CDR2 SYGVNS come from the germline V gene.

This clonotype was detected only a few times. CDR3 residues: CASSLTQRQGNYEQYV. CDR3 coding DNA: TGTGCCAGCAGCTTAACCCAGAGACAGGGGAACTACGAGCAGTACGTC. The chain is built from TRBV7-8 and TRBJ2-7; 8 bases map to TRBD1. This CDR3 has 16 residues. Trimming cost V 2 bases and J 3 bases; bases outside gene matches: 9. Germline values: CDR1 SGHVS, CDR2 FQNEAQ.

The chain employs TRBV27 and TRBJ2-7; D is perhaps TRBD2 (6 bases). This CDR3 spans 15 amino acids. Trimming stripped 5 bases from V and 0 bases from J, with 14 bases between. Germline V gene lookup returns CDR1 MNHEY and CDR2 SMNVEV (reference sequence). The DNA of the CDR3 is TGTGCCAGCAGTCGAAAGCGCGGGGCCTCCTACGAGCAGTACTTC. It codes for CASSRKRGASYEQYF.

This chain connects TRBV9 to TRBJ2-1; 9 bases map to TRBD2. CDR1 is SGDLS, CDR2 YYNGEE, per germline. The CDR3 is 15 amino acids. Trimming took 4 bases from V and 10 from J; bases not matched to a gene: 12. The CDR3 is CASSLLAGGLKEQFF. The CDR3 DNA sequence: TGTGCCAGCAGCTTACTAGCGGGTGGTCTGAAGGAGCAGTTCTTC.

This chain connects TRBV6-5 to TRBJ1-1, with D uncertain. Per the germline V gene, CDR1 is MNHEY and CDR2 is SVGAGI. The CDR3 covers 15 residues. V dropped 0 bases and J dropped 0 bases, with 8 bases sitting between them. CDR3 sequence reads: CASSYSRTLNTEAFF. CDR3 sequence (DNA): TGTGCCAGCAGTTACTCGAGGACCTTGAACACTGAAGCTTTCTTT.